This T cell receptor (beta chain) was identified during a study of blood T cell repertoires in COVID-19. On the study more broadly: Acute-phase and convalescent COVID-19 samples originated in the United States, Italy and Spain. The analysed material was cDNA or gDNA that came from T cells, B-cell-depleted T cells, or PBMCs.

Some clones are missing from TCRdb's copy, which holds only in-frame ones; the method was immunoSEQ multiplex PCR. This table holds 54,000 or so clones, around 87% found once. Germline CDR1 KGHSH, CDR2 LQKENI. Trimming took 6 bases from V and 6 from J; bases not matched to a gene: 9. The CDR3 runs to 14 residues. V is TRBV18 and J is TRBJ1-2; 8 nucleotides match TRBD1. Sequencing was carried out using peripheral blood. This clonotype originated in a man aged 50 to 60 with active COVID-19. CDR3 DNA sequence: TGTGCCAGCTCCCTTGGACAGGGTTTAAATGGCTACACCTTC. The encoded protein is CASSLGQGLNGYTF.